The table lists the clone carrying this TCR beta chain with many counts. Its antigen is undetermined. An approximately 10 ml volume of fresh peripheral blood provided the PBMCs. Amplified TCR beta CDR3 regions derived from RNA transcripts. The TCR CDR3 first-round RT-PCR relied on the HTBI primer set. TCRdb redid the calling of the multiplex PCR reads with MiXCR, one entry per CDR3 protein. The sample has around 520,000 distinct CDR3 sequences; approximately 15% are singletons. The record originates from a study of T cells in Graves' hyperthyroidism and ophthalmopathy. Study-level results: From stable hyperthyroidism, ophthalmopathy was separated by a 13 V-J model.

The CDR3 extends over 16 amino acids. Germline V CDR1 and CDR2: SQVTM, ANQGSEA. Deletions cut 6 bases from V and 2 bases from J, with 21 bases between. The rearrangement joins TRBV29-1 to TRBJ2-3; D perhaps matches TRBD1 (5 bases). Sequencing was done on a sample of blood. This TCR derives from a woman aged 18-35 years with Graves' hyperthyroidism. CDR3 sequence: CSVNRQGASPTDTQYF. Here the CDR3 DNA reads TGCAGCGTCAACCGGCAAGGGGCTTCCCCCACAGATACGCAGTATTTT.